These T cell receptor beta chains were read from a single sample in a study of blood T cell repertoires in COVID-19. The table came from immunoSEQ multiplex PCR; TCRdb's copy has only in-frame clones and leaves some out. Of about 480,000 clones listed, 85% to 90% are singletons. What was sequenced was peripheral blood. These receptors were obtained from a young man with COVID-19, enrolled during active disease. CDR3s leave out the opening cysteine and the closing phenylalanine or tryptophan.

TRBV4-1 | ASSQGTSSTDLAYEQY
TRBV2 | ASSEIFGGTEAF
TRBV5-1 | ASSSLAGVNNEQF
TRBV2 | ATGQSIANQPQH
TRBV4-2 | ASSQEGTGGEKLF
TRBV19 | ASSNGLAGPYEQY
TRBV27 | ASRAGGAYNEQF
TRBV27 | ASSPRGLTPSGANVLT
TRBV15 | ATSRKGQGGNEQF
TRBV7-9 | ASSLDFGVNEQF
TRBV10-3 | AISEDRGPDEQY
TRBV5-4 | ASSDDRGGTDTQY
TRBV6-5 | ASSYRDTLSYEQY
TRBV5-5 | ASSLWRSYEQY
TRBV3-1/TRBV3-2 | ASSQDTGTSGEETQY
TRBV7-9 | ASSPRFSSYNEQF
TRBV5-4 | ASSLSAQNTEAF
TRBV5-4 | ASSLQRLAGSSYNEQF
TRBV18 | ASSPSRGRTGELF
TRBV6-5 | ASSYDRQYGYT
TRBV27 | ASSFRGSLGYT
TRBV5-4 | ASSLDSFYGYT
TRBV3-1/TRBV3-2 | ASSPHSTGELF
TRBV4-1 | ASSHSRDPGARGAF
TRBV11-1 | ASRRLAGAPTDTQY
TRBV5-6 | ASSFVASTDTQY
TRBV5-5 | ASSFDLRSEAF
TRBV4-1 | ASSPDRGQGTQY
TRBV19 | ASNQGTATNEKLF
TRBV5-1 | ASSPQGETQY
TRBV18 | ASSPGHGYEQY
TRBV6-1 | ASSGVDGLAGAQETQY
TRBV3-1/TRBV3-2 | ASSLVWGDSYTEAF
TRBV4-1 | ASSRVAGIEQF
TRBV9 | ASSARLAGNEQY
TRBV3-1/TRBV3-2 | ASSQGANEQY